The 22 T cell receptor beta chains reported below all come from one sample, sequenced in a study of cytomegalovirus exposure and HLA in healthy donors. In the PCR, 60 Vbeta and 13 Jbeta primers were used. Profiling relied on immunoSEQ multiplex PCR, and the TCRdb table lists in-frame clones only, not all of them. The sample shows roughly 180,000 clones, roughly 83% of them seen only once. Sample: PBMCs. The receptors were sampled from a boy between 10 and 17 years old in good health and CMV-seronegative.

The gene calls are TRBV6-1 and TRBJ1-1; tentatively, D is TRBD1 (6 bases). The CDR3 runs 15 residues. Germline V lookup: CDR1 MNHNS, CDR2 SASEGT. V was trimmed by 6 bases and J by 11 bases, leaving 25 bases between them. CDR3 sequence: CASSPGTIPLIEAFF. CDR3 sequence (DNA): TGTGCCAGCAGCCCTGGGACAATCCCGCTGATCGAGGCTTTCTTT.

The genes are TRBV7-8 and TRBJ2-3, with 11 bases lining up with TRBD2. The germline V gene encodes CDR1 SGHVS and CDR2 FQNEAQ. Losses at the gene ends were 5 bases for V and 1 base for J; bases not matched to a gene: 5. The CDR3 spans 16 residues. The CDR3 loop is CASSPLAGGGTDTQYF. The CDR3 coding sequence is TGTGCCAGCAGCCCGTTAGCGGGAGGGGGCACAGATACGCAGTATTTT.

CDR3 sequence: CASSAGLAQTDTQYF. The CDR3 region has the DNA TGTGCCAGCAGCGCCGGACTAGCGCAGACAGATACGCAGTATTTT. The gene calls are TRBV5-8 and TRBJ2-3, with 9 nucleotides matching TRBD2. This CDR3 has 15 residues. Germline CDR1 SGHTS, CDR2 YDEGEE. Trimming at V came to 4 bases and at J to 3 bases, leaving 6 bases not matched to a gene.

J is TRBJ1-2 and V is TRBV5-6, with 7 bases identical to TRBD1. This CDR3 region has 14 residues. Germline loops: CDR1 SGHDT, CDR2 YYEEEE. The V gene end was trimmed by 6 bases and the J gene end by 8 bases; junction bases not matched to a gene: 13. For the CDR3, the DNA is TGTGCCAGCAACTCCCACGACAGGGCTGGAGGCTACACCTTC. Amino acids: CASNSHDRAGGYTF.

In regard to this clone: Sequence at one end of the junction differs from germline and may be a read error. This chain connects TRBV5-1 to TRBJ1-4; the D is unclear. From germline, CDR1 is SGHRS and CDR2 YFSETQ. The CDR3 sequence is 15 residues long. The DNA for the CDR3 is TGTGCCAGCAGCTCCCGTGGAGGGCAACGGGAAAAACTGTTTTTT. Translated: CASSSRGGQREKLFF.

The rearrangement joins TRBV7-8 to TRBJ1-4; D might be TRBD1 (6 bases). This CDR3 has 16 residues. Trimming took 2 bases from V and 7 from J, leaving 17 bases between them. CDR1 is SGHVS, CDR2 FQNEAQ, per germline. The CDR3: CASSLREQGLGEKLFF. CDR3 DNA: TGTGCCAGCAGCTTAAGGGAACAGGGATTAGGTGAAAAACTGTTTTTT.

The rearrangement joins TRBV6-1 to TRBJ1-1, with unresolved D. The CDR3 length is 12 residues. Trimming pared 8 bases from V and 2 bases from J, leaving 9 bases between. Germline V lookup: CDR1 MNHNS, CDR2 SASEGT. This chain's CDR3 is CASGRSNTEAFF. DNA of the CDR3: TGTGCCAGCGGTCGGTCCAACACTGAAGCTTTCTTT.

The chain links TRBV19 to TRBJ2-6; D is possibly TRBD2 (5 bases). The CDR3 is made up of 19 amino acids. The germline V and J ends were trimmed by 2 bases and 0 bases, with 17 bases remaining between them. Per germline, CDR1 LNHDA and CDR2 SQIVND (reference sequence). CDR3 in amino acids: CASSIFGIIGSSGANVLTF. DNA of the CDR3: TGTGCCAGTAGTATATTTGGGATCATAGGGAGCTCTGGGGCCAACGTCCTGACTTTC.

The CDR3 DNA reads TGTGCCAGCAGCCAAGAACAGGGGGCGACCGGGGAGCTGTTTTTT. Translation: CASSQEQGATGELFF. This chain links TRBV4-2 with TRBJ2-2; 9 nucleotides line up with TRBD1. Trimming at V came to 0 bases and at J to 5 bases, leaving 1 base not matched to a gene. There are 15 residues in the CDR3. Looked up from germline, CDR1 is LGHNA and CDR2 is YNFKEQ.

The genes are TRBV6-1 and TRBJ2-7, with 7 positions matching TRBD1. The V gene end was trimmed by 0 bases and the J gene end by 3 bases; junction bases not matched to a gene: 8. The CDR3 totals 16 residues. The germline gives CDR1 MNHNS, CDR2 SASEGT. The CDR3 DNA sequence: TGTGCCAGCAGTGAAGCGGGATTGGGACAGCGCTACGAGCAGTACTTC. This codes for CASSEAGLGQRYEQYF.

The V and J genes are TRBV28 and TRBJ1-5; a weak D match, TRBD1 (6 bases). The CDR3 contains 16 residues. Looked up from germline, CDR1 is MDHEN and CDR2 is SYDVKM. Trimming removed 0 bases from V and 6 bases from J, with 15 bases in between. The CDR3: CASSLWLGGGPQPQHF. The CDR3 coding sequence is TGTGCCAGCAGTTTATGGCTCGGCGGGGGGCCTCAGCCCCAGCATTTT.

Only a few counts were recorded for this clone. V is TRBV4-3 and J is TRBJ1-4; D ambiguous. Germline-derived CDR1 and CDR2 are LGHNA and YSLEER. This CDR3 spans 15 amino acids. Trimming took 4 bases from V and 3 from J, leaving 12 bases between them. The CDR3, as DNA: TGCGCCAGCAGCCTCTTGGCGGGAGCTAATGAAAAACTGTTTTTT. Translating it yields CASSLLAGANEKLFF.

This chain connects TRBV28 to TRBJ2-3; D unresolved. The CDR3 is 13 residues long. From germline, CDR1 is MDHEN and CDR2 SYDVKM. The V gene lost 4 bases and the J gene lost 3 bases, with 8 bases spanning the gap. CDR3 region: CASSSLRTDTQYF. DNA of the CDR3: TGTGCCAGCAGTTCCCTCAGAACAGATACGCAGTATTTT.

This clone was counted a single time. The genes are TRBV6-1 and TRBJ2-7, with D tentatively TRBD2 (6 bases). Germline lookup yields CDR1 MNHNS and CDR2 SASEGT. Trimming pared 4 bases from V and 8 bases from J, leaving 18 bases between. CDR3 size: 14 residues. DNA of the CDR3: TGTGCCAGCAGTGGAATGGGACTCCCGGTCCAGCAGTACTTC. Translated, it gives CASSGMGLPVQQYF.

The chain couples TRBV5-1 to TRBJ2-5; D unclear. This CDR3 is 14 amino acids long. Trimming cost V 0 bases and J 5 bases, with 11 bases left between them. Germline V gives CDR1 SGHRS, CDR2 YFSETQ. As DNA, the CDR3 is TGCGCCAGCAGCTTGGGCAGTCGTAGCGAGACCCAGTACTTC. It yields the protein CASSLGSRSETQYF.

The V call is TRBV13, the J call TRBJ2-5; 8 nucleotides align to TRBD2. The CDR3 covers 16 residues. V gave up 5 bases and J gave up 2 bases; unmatched junction bases: 10. Germline values: CDR1 PRHDT, CDR2 FYEKMQ (reference sequence). The DNA for the CDR3 is TGTGCCAGCAGCCTCCGCCCGGGAGGGGGGCAAGAGACCCAGTACTTC. Its translation: CASSLRPGGGQETQYF.

The V call is TRBV28, the J call TRBJ2-3; 9 bases are a match to TRBD2. Germline V lookup: CDR1 MDHEN, CDR2 SYDVKM. The CDR3 has 17 residues. V lost 5 bases and J lost 2; bases outside the gene matches: 11. The CDR3 DNA is TGTGCCAGCAGTGAACCCCTGGGACTAGCCCTCACAGATACGCAGTATTTT. Amino acids: CASSEPLGLALTDTQYF.

This sequence joins TRBV6-1 and TRBJ1-5, with D uncertain. Deletions cut 3 bases from V and 7 bases from J, with 10 bases between. The CDR3 loop spans 13 amino acids. Looked up from germline, CDR1 is MNHNS and CDR2 is SASEGT. The CDR3 bases are TGTGCCAGCAGTGAGTACGGGATCCAGCCCCAGCATTTT. Residues: CASSEYGIQPQHF.

This clone was seen a few times. The gene calls are TRBV4-3 and TRBJ1-1, with TRBD1 matching 7 bases. V lost 4 bases to trimming and J lost 1 base; unmatched junction nucleotides: 12. The CDR3 has 17 amino acids. The germline V gene encodes CDR1 LGHNA and CDR2 YSLEER. The CDR3 region has the DNA TGCGCCAGCAGCCCACGGACAGGCGAATTCGGGAACACTGAAGCTTTCTTT. This translates into CASSPRTGEFGNTEAFF.

This chain joins TRBV11-1 and TRBJ2-1, with TRBD1 matching 9 bases. The germline CDR1 and CDR2 sequences are SGHAT and FQDESV (reference sequence). The CDR3 is 16 residues long. The ends lost 5 bases at V and 0 bases at J; junction bases unmatched: 5. The CDR3 region is CASSRSGQGSYNEQFF. The CDR3 nucleotides are TGTGCCAGCAGCCGCTCGGGACAGGGCTCCTACAATGAGCAGTTCTTC.

This chain uses TRBV7-6 with TRBJ1-1; no clear D gene. V was shortened by 5 bases and J by 4 bases, with 14 bases between the two germline ends. The CDR3 is made up of 14 amino acids. CDR1 SGHVS and CDR2 FNYEAQ come from the germline V gene. CDR3 in amino acids: CASSPQRVGTEAFF. As DNA, the CDR3 is TGTGCCAGCAGCCCCCAGAGGGTAGGCACTGAAGCTTTCTTT.

The chain links TRBV27 to TRBJ1-2; possibly TRBD1 for D (6 bases). This CDR3 contains 16 residues. Germline CDR1 reads MNHEY; CDR2 reads SMNVEV (reference sequence). Deletions cut 2 bases from V and 8 bases from J, with 21 bases between. DNA of the CDR3: TGTGCCAGCAGTTTAGCCATCGGGACACAACATTGGGGCTACACCTTC. The encoded protein is CASSLAIGTQHWGYTF.